The TCR beta chain under discussion was sequenced for a study of identical twins. Trimming cost V 7 bases and J 1 base, with 14 bases left between them. This CDR3 contains 15 residues. In this sample, this clonotype turned up a few times. MiXCR, applied by TCRdb to the 5' RACE reads, yields one record per CDR3 protein. The sample gives fewer than 800,000 distinct CDR3 sequences, less than 9% of which show up once; around 1.6% is in the top ten. These data were also reused for a study on yellow fever vaccine responses in identical twins.

The chain combines TRBV12-3 or TRBV12-4 with TRBJ1-3; D is uncertain. The sample was PBMCs. The origin of this receptor is a young woman in good health. The CDR3 is CASNNNVFSGNTIYF. The CDR3 DNA follows: TGTGCCAGCAACAATAACGTCTTTTCTGGAAACACCATATATTTT.